Presented here are 9 T cell receptor beta chains from one specimen sequenced in a study of blood T cell repertoires in COVID-19. Some clones are missing from TCRdb's copy, which holds only in-frame ones; the method was immunoSEQ multiplex PCR. Of more than 300,000 clones listed, 90% are singletons. The sequencing sample was made of peripheral blood. The origin of the receptors is a woman aged 40 to 49 with COVID-19, enrolled during active disease.

To note about this clone: Other DNA sequences in this specimen translate into the identical CDR3. This chain uses TRBV5-6 with TRBJ2-7, with 9 bases fitting TRBD1. The junction had 3 bases not matched to a gene; V was cut back by 5 bases and J by 0 bases. Germline V lookup: CDR1 SGHDT, CDR2 YYEEEE. The CDR3 is made up of 14 amino acids. For the CDR3, the DNA is TGTGCCAGCAGTTCGACAGGGGGCTCCTACGAGCAGTACTTC. This codes for CASSSTGGSYEQYF.

Only a few counts were recorded for this clone. The V call is TRBV7-3, the J call TRBJ1-6, with D possibly being TRBD1 (6 bases). The CDR3 is made up of 15 amino acids. Germline CDR1 reads SGHTA; CDR2 reads FQGTGA. V was trimmed by 2 bases and J by 9 bases, leaving 14 bases between them. This CDR3 reads CASSLDAGVGSPLHF. The CDR3 nucleotides are TGTGCCAGCAGCTTAGACGCAGGGGTGGGTTCACCCCTCCACTTT. The full variable domain, completed using reference TRBV7-3 and TRBJ1-6, is GAGVSQTPSNKVTEKGKYVELRCDPISGHTALYWYRQSLGQGPEFLIYFQGTGAADDSGLPNDRFFAVRPEGSVSTLKIQRTERGDSAVYLCASSLDAGVGSPLHFGNGTRLTVT.

This clone was detected a few times. The chain uses TRBV30 and TRBJ1-2; D call uncertain. Trimming removed 3 bases from V and 5 bases from J, with 25 bases in between. The CDR3 has 17 residues. Germline CDR1 reads GTSNPN; CDR2 reads SVGIG (reference sequence). In nucleotides, the CDR3 is TGTGCCTGGAGCGCTAACCATATACAGAGCACTCTGTATGGCTACACCTTC. This codes for CAWSANHIQSTLYGYTF.

V and J are TRBV6-5 and TRBJ1-2, with 7 positions matching TRBD1. The CDR3 has 14 amino acids. The germline V gene has CDR1 MNHEY and CDR2 SVGAGI. The V gene end was trimmed by 10 bases and the J gene end by 1 base; junction bases not matched to a gene: 9. This CDR3 reads CATSGGWGNYGYTF. Written as DNA, the CDR3 is TGTGCCACCTCAGGGGGTTGGGGTAACTATGGCTACACCTTC.

The chain joins TRBV5-1 to TRBJ1-1; D gene unclear. The germline CDR1 and CDR2 sequences are SGHRS and YFSETQ. V was cut by 2 bases and J by 1 base, with 9 bases left in between. The CDR3 sequence is 14 residues long. Written as DNA, the CDR3 is TGCGCCAGCAGCTTATTACAGACGAACACTGAAGCTTTCTTT. Residues: CASSLLQTNTEAFF. The entire variable domain, with the rest obtained from reference TRBV5-1 and TRBJ1-1, is as follows: KAGVTQTPRYLIKTRGQQVTLSCSPISGHRSVSWYQQTPGQGLQFLFEYFSETQRNKGNFPGRFSGRQFSNSRSEMNVSTLELGDSALYLCASSLLQTNTEAFFGQGTRLTVV.

The J gene is TRBJ2-2, the V gene TRBV7-3; maybe TRBD1 (9 bases). This CDR3 contains 17 residues. The germline CDR1 and CDR2 sequences are SGHTA and FQGTGA. V was cut by 4 bases and J by 5 bases, with 20 bases left in between. CDR3 amino acids: CASSSRGGQGGTGELFF. DNA for the CDR3: TGTGCCAGCAGCTCCCGGGGGGGACAGGGAGGAACCGGGGAGCTGTTTTTT. The entire variable domain, with the rest obtained from reference TRBV7-3 and TRBJ2-2, is as follows: GAGVSQTPSNKVTEKGKYVELRCDPISGHTALYWYRQSLGQGPEFLIYFQGTGAADDSGLPNDRFFAVRPEGSVSTLKIQRTERGDSAVYLCASSSRGGQGGTGELFFGEGSRLTVL.

The chain couples TRBV7-2 to TRBJ2-1; the match to TRBD2 covers 7 bases. There are 15 residues in the CDR3. Germline CDR1 SGHTA, CDR2 FQGNSA. V lost 1 base to trimming and J lost 4 bases; unmatched junction nucleotides: 4. The chain's CDR3 is CASSLEASGYNEQFF. CDR3 DNA: TGTGCCAGCAGCTTAGAGGCTAGCGGATACAATGAGCAGTTCTTC. Supplemented by reference TRBV7-2 and TRBJ2-1, the full variable domain reads GAGVSQSPSNKVTEKGKDVELRCDPISGHTALYWYRQSLGQGLEFLIYFQGNSAPDKSGLPSDRFSAERTGGSVSTLTIQRTQQEDSAVYLCASSLEASGYNEQFFGPGTRLTVL.

The chain employs TRBV7-9 and TRBJ1-4; D is uncertain. Germline CDR1 and CDR2: SEHNR and FQNEAQ (reference sequence). The CDR3 extends over 16 amino acids. Trimming took off 5 bases at V and 2 bases at J, with 15 bases between the two ends. The CDR3 sequence: CASSPRGPRTNEKLFF. CDR3 DNA sequence: TGTGCCAGCAGCCCCCGGGGTCCGCGGACTAATGAAAAACTGTTTTTT. The variable domain in full, with the rest retrieved from reference TRBV7-9 and TRBJ1-4, is DTGVSQNPRHKITKRGQNVTFRCDPISEHNRLYWYRQTLGQGPEFLTYFQNEAQLEKSRLLSDRFSAERPKGSFSTLEIQRTEQGDSAMYLCASSPRGPRTNEKLFFGSGTQLSVL.

J is TRBJ2-1 and V is TRBV28, with 12 nucleotides matching TRBD1. CDR3 length equals 14 residues. Trimming took 6 bases from V and 5 from J; bases not matched to a gene: 2. Germline CDR1 is MDHEN and CDR2 is SYDVKM. CDR3 sequence (DNA): TGTGCCAGCAGGGGACAGGGGGCCCACAATGAGCAGTTCTTC. This translates into CASRGQGAHNEQFF.